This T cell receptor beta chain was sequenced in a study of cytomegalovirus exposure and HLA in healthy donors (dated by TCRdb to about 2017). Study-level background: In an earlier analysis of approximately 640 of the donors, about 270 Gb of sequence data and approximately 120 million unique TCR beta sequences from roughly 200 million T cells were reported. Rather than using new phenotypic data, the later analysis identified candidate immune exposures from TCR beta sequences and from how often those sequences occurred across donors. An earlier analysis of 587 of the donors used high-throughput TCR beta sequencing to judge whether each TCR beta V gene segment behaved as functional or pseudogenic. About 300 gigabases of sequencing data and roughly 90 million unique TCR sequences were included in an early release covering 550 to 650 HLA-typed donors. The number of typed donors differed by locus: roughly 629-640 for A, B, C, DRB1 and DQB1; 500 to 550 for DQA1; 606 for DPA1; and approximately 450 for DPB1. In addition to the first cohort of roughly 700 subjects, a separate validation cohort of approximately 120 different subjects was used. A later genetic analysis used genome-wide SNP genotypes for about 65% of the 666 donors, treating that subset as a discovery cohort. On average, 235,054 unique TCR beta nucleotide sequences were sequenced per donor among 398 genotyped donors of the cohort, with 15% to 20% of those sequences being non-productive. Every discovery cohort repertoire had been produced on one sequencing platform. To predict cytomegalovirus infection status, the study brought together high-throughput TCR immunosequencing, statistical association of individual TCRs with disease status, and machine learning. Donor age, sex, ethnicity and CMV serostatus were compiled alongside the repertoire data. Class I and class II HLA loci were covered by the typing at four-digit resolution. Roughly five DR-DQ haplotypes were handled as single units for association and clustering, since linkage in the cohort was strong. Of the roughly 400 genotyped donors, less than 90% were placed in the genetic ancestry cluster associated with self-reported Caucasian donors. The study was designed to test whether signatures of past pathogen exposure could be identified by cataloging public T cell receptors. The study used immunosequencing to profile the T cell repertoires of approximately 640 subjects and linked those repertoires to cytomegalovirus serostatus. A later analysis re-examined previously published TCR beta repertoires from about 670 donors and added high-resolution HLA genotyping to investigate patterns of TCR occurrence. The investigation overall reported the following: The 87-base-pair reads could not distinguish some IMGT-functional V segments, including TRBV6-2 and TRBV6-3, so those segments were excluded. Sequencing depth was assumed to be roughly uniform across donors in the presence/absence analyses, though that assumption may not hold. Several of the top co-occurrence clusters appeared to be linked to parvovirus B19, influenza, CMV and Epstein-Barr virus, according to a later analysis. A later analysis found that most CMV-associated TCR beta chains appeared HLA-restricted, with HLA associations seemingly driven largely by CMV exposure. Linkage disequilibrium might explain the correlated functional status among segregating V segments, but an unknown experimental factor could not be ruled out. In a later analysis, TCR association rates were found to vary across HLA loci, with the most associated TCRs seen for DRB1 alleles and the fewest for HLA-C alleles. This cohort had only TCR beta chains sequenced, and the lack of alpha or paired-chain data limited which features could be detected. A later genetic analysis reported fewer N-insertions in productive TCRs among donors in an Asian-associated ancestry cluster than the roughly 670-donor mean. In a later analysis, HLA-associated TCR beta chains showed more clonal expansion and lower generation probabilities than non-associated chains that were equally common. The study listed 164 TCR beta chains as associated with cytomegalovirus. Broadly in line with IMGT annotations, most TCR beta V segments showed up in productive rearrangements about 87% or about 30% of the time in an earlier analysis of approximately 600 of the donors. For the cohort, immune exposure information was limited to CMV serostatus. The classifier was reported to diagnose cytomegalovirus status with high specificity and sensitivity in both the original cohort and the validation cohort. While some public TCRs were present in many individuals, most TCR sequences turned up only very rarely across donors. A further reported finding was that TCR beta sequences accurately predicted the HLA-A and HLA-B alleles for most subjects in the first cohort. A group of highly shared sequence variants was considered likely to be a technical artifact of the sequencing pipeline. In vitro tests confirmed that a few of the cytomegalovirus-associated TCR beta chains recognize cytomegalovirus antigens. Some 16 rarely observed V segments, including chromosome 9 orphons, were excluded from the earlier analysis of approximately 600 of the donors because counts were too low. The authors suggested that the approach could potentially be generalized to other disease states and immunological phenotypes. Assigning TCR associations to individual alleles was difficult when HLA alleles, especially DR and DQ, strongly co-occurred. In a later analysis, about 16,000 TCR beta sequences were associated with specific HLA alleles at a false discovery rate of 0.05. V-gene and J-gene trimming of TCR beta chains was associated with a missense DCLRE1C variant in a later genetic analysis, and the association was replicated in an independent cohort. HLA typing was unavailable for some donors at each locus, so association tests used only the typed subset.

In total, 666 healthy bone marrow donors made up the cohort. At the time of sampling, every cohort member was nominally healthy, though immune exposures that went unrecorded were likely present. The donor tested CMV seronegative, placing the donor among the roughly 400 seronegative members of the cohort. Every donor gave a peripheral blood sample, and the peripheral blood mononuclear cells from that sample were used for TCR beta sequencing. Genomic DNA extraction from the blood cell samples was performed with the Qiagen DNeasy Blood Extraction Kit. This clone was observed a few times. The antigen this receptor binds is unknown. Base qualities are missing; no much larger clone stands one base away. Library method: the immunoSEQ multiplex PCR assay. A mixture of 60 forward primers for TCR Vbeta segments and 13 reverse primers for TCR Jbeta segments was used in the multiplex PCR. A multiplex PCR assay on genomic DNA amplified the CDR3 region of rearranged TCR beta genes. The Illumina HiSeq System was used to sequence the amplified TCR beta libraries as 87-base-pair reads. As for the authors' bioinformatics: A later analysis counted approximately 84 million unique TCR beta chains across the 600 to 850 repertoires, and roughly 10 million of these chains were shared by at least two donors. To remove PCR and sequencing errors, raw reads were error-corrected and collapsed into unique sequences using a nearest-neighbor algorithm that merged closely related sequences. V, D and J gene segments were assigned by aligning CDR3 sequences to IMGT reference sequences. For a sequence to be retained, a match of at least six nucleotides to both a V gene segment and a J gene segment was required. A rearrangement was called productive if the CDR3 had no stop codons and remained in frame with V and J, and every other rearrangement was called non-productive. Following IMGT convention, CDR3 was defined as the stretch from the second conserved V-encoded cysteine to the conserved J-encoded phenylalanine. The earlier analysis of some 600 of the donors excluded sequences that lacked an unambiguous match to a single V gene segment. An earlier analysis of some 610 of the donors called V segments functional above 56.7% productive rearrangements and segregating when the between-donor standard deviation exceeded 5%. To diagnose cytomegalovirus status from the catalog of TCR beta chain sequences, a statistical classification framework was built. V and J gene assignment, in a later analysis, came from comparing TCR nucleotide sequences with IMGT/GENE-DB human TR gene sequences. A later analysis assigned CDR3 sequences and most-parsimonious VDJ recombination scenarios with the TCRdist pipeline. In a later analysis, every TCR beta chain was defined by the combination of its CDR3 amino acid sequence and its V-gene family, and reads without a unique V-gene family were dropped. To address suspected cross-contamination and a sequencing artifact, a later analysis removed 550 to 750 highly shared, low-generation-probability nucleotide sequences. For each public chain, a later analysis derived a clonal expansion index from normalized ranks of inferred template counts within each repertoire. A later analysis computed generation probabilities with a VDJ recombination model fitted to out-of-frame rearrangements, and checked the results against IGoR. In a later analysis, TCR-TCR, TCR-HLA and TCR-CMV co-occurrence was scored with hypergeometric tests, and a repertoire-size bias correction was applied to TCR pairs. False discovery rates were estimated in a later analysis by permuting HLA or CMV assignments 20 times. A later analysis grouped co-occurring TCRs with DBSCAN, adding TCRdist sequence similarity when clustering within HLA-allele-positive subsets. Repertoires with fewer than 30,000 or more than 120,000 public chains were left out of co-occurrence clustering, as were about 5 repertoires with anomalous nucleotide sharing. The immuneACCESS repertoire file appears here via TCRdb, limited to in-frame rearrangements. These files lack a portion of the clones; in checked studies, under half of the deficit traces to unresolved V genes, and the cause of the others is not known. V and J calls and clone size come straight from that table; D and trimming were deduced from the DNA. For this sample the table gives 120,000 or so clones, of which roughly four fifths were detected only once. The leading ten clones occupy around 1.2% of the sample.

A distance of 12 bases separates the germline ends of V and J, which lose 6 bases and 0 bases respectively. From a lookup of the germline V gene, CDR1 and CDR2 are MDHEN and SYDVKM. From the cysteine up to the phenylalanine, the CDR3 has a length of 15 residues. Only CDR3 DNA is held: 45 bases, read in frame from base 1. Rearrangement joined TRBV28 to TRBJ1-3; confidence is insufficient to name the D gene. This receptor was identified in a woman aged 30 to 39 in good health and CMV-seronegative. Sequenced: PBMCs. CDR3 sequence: CASRSSSTSGNTIYF. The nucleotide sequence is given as TGTGCCAGCAGATCTTCAAGCACCTCTGGAAACACCATATATTTT.